This T cell receptor beta chain is drawn from a study of T cell responses to AZD1222 COVID-19 vaccine. Study in general: Both about-4-week and about-12-week second-dose recipients were combined. Findings of the study overall: Clonal diversity may have been underestimated, and the donors were mostly white British, with more females than males. Regions 160-218 and 743-854 held dominance among vaccine-associated CD4 TCRs, which spanned spike. Repertoire sampling happened only post peak T cell response.

CDR1 and CDR2 from the germline V gene are MGHDK and SYGVNS. Trimming cost V 1 base and J 7 bases; bases outside gene matches: 10. The CDR3 loop spans 16 amino acids. To note about this clone: Its specificity is not known.

The method was immunoSEQ multiplex PCR; TCRdb's version includes in-frame clones alone and lacks a portion of them. The sample gives over 100,000 clones, approximately 91% of which show up once; 5.5% to 7% is in the top ten. This sequence was found in an adult in good health. The chain is built from TRBV25-1 and TRBJ1-2, with 9 bases lining up with TRBD1. The source material was peripheral blood, sampled on day 0 of AZD1222 vaccination. The CDR3 DNA sequence: TGTGCCAGCAGTGAATCGTGGACAGGGGACCCCTCTGGCTACACCTTC. This encodes CASSESWTGDPSGYTF.